This entry is about one T cell receptor beta chain. The assay was immunoSEQ multiplex PCR, and TCRdb's table has in-frame clones only and misses some. This sample has around 130,000 clones, with roughly 90% found just once. The sample originates from a study of control samples from healthy donors and cancer patients. Looked up from germline, CDR1 is SQVTM and CDR2 is ANQGSEA. The CDR3 consists of 15 residues. Trimming took 0 bases from V and 2 from J, leaving 12 bases between them. The sample was blood. This sequence joins TRBV29-1 and TRBJ2-3, with unresolved D. The TCR sequence derives from a man aged 50 or older in good health. This CDR3 is CSVEDNGSSTDTQYF. CDR3 DNA: TGCAGCGTTGAAGATAACGGCAGTTCCACAGATACGCAGTATTTT.